This record concerns one T cell receptor beta chain sequence. This entry is derived from a study of T cells in Graves' hyperthyroidism and ophthalmopathy. The CDR3 regions of TCR beta were amplified from RNA transcripts. The TCR CDR3 first-round RT-PCR relied on the HTBI primer set. Using its own MiXCR run on the multiplex PCR reads, TCRdb lists one record per CDR3 protein. Altogether hundreds of thousands of distinct CDR3 sequences are present, roughly a sixth being singletons, with the ten largest covering around 17%. Ophthalmopathy patients had Clinical Activity Score at least 3, NOSPECS grade at least 4, duration under 3 months. Those patients with uncontrolled infection, other autoimmune disease, pregnancy or lactation were excluded. This sample holds PBMCs from less than 11 ml fresh peripheral blood. Germline V gene sequence: CDR1 KGHSH, CDR2 LQKENI. The CDR3 sequence is 17 residues long. The V and J ends lost 3 bases and 2 bases, in that order; junction bases with no gene match: 10.

The chain uses TRBV18 and TRBJ2-7, with 10 bases that match TRBD2. The TCR sequence derives from a woman in her late teens or twenties with Graves' ophthalmopathy. The source material was blood. The CDR3 DNA is TGTGCCAGCTCACCGAAGACTAGCGGGTTCTACCCCTACGAGCAGTACTTC. This gives the protein CASSPKTSGFYPYEQYF.